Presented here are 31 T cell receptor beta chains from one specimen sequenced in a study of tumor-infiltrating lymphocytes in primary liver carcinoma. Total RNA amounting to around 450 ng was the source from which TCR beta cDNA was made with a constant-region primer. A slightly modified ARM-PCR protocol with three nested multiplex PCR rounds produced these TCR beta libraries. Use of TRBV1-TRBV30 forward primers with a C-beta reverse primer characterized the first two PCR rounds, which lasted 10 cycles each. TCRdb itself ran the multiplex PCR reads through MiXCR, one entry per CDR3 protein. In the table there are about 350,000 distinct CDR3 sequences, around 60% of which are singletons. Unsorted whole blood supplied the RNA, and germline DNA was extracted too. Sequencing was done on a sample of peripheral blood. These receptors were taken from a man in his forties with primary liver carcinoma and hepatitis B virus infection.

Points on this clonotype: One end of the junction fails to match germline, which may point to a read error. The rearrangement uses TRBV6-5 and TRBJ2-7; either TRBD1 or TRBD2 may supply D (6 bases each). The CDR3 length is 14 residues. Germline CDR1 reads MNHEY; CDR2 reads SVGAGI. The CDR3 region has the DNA TGTGCCGGCAGTTACTCGAGGGGGGCCCACGAGCAGTACTTC. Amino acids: CAGSYSRGAHEQYF.

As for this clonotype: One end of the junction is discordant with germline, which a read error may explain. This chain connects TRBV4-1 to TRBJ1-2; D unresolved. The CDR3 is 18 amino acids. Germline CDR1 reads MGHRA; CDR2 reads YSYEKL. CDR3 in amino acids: CACSQHLTPRGEGYGYTF. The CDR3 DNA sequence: TGCGCCTGCAGCCAACATTTAACCCCACGTGGCGAAGGGTATGGCTACACCTTC.

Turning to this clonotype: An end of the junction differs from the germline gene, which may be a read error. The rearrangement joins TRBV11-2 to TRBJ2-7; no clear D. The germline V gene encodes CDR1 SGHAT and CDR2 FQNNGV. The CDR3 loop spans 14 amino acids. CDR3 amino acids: CAGSPERVSYEQYF. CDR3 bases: TGTGCCGGCAGCCCTGAACGGGTCTCCTACGAGCAGTACTTC. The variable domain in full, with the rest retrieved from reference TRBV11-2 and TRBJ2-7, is EAGVAQSPRYKIIEKRQSVAFWCNPISGHATLYWYQQILGQGPKLLIQFQNNGVVDDSQLPKDRFSAERLKGVDSTLKIQPAKLEDSAVYLCAGSPERVSYEQYFGPGTRLTVT.

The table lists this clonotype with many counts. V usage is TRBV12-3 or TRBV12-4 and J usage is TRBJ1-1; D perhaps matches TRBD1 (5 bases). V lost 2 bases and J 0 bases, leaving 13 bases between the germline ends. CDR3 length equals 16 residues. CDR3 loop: CASSLPTGPMNTEAFF. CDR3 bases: TGTGCCAGCAGTTTACCTACAGGTCCCATGAACACTGAAGCTTTCTTT.

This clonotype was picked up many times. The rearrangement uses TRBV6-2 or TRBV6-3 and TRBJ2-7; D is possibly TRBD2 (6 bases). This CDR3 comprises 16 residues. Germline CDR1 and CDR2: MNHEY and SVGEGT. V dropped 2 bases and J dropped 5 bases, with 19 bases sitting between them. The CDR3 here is CASSYEEGVSLDEQYF. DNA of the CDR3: TGTGCCAGCAGTTACGAGGAGGGAGTTAGTCTCGACGAGCAGTACTTC.

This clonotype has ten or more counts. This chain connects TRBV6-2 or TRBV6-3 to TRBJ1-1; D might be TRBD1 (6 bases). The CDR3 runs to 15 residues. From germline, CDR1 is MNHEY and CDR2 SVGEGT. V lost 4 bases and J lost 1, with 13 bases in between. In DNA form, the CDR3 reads TGTGCCAGCAGTTCTTCCGGGACAAGGAACACTGAAGCTTTCTTT. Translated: CASSSSGTRNTEAFF.

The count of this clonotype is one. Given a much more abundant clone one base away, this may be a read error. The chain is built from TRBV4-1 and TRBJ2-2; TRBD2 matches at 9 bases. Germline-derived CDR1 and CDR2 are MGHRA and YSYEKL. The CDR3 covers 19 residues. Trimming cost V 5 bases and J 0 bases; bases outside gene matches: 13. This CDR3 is CASSKAGTSRSSNTGELFF. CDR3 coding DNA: TGCGCCAGCAGCAAGGCAGGGACTAGCCGGAGTTCGAACACCGGGGAGCTGTTTTTT.

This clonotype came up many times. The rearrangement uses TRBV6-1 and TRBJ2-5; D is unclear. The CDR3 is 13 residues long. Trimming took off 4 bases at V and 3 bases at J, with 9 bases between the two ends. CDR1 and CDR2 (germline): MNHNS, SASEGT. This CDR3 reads CASSAVAEETQYF. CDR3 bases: TGTGCCAGCAGTGCGGTGGCGGAAGAGACCCAGTACTTC.

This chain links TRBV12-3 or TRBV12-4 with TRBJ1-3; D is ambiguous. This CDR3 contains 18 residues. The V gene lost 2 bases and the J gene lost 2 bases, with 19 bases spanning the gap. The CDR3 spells CASSLWQTAGETGNTIYF. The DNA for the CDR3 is TGTGCCAGCAGTTTATGGCAAACAGCCGGGGAAACTGGAAACACCATATATTTT.

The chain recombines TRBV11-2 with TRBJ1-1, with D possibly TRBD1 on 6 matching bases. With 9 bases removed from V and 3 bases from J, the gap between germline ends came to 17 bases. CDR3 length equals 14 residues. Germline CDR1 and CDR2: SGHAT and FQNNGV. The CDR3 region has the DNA TGTGCCAGTAGACATACAGGGACGGACACTGAAGCTTTCTTT. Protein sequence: CASRHTGTDTEAFF.

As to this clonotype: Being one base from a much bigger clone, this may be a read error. The CDR3 region is CASSFDRDRGKQYF. The DNA of the CDR3 is TGCGCCAGCAGTTTCGACAGGGATCGAGGCAAGCAGTACTTC. The rearrangement uses TRBV10-1 and TRBJ2-7; 7 bases map to TRBD1. Germline V gives CDR1 WNHNN, CDR2 SYGVQD (reference sequence). The CDR3 has 14 residues. V shed 5 bases, J shed 8 bases, and the junction held 12 bases outside the gene matches.

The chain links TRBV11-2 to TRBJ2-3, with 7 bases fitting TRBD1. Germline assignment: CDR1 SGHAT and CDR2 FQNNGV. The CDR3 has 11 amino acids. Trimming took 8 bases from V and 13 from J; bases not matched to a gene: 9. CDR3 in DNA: TGTGCCAGCCAACAGGGGAATAAGAAGTATTTT. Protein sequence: CASQQGNKKYF.

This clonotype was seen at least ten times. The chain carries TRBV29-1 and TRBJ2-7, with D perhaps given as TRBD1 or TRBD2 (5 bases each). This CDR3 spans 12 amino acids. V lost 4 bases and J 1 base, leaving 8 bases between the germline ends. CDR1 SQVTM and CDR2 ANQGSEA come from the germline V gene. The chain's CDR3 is CSVGDGSYEQYF. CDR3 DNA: TGCAGCGTTGGGGACGGTTCCTACGAGCAGTACTTC.

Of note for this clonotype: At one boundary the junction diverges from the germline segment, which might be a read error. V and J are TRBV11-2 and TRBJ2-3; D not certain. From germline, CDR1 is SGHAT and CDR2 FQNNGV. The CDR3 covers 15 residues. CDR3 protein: CASSLNGGHDDTQYF. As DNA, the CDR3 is TGTGCTAGCAGCTTAAACGGTGGCCACGATGATACGCAGTATTTT.

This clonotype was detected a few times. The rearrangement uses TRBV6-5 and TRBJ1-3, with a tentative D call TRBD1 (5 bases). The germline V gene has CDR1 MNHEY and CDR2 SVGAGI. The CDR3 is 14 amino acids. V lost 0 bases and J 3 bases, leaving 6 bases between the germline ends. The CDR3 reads CASSYSRGGNTIYF. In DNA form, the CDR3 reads TGTGCCAGCAGTTACTCGAGGGGTGGAAACACCATATATTTT.

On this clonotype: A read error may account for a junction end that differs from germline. The CDR3 here is CAGSLVGLYTGELFF. Here the CDR3 DNA reads TGTGCCGGCAGCTTAGTTGGCCTATACACCGGGGAGCTGTTTTTT. V gene TRBV11-2 combines with J gene TRBJ2-2; D unclear. The CDR3 totals 15 residues. Looked up from germline, CDR1 is SGHAT and CDR2 is FQNNGV.

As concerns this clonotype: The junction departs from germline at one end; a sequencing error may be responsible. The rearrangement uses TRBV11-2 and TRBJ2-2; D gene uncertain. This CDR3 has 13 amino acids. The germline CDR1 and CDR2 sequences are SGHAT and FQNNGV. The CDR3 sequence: CACSDGVAGELFF. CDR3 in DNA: TGTGCCTGCAGCGATGGGGTGGCCGGGGAGCTGTTTTTT.

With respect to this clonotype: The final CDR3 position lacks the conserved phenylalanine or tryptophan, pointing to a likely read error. The CDR3 DNA sequence: TGCGGCGCGACAGGGTTGAACACTGAGGCTTTCTAT. Translated: CGATGLNTEAFY. V gene TRBV29-1 combines with J gene TRBJ1-1; 7 nucleotides match TRBD1. CDR3 length: 12 residues. Germline V gives CDR1 SQVTM, CDR2 ANQGSEA.

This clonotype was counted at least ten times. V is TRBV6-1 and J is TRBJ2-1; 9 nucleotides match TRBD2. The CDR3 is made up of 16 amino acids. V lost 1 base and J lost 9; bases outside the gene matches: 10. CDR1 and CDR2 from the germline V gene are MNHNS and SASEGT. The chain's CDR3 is CASSEVLAGSRREQFF. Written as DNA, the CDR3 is TGTGCCAGCAGTGAAGTCCTAGCGGGGAGCCGCCGTGAGCAGTTCTTC.

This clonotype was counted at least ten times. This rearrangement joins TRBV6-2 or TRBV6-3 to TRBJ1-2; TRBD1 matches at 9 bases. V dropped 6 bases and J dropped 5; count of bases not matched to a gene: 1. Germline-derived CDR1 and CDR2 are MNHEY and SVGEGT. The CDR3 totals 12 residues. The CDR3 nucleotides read TGTGCCAGCAGACAGGGGGCGTATGGCTACACCTTC. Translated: CASRQGAYGYTF.

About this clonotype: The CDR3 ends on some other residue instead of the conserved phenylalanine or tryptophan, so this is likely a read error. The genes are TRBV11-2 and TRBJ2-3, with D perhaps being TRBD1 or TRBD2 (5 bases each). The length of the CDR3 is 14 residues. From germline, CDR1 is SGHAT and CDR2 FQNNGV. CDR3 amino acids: CASSLGAEGDTQYS. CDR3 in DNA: TGTGCGAGCAGCTTAGGGGCCGAGGGAGATACGCAGTATTCT.

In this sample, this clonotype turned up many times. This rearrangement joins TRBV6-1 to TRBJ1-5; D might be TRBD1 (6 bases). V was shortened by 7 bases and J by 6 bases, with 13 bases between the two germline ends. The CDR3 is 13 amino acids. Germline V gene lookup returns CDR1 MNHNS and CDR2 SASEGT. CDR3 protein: CASKGGPGQPQHF. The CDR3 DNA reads TGTGCCAGCAAGGGGGGCCCCGGTCAGCCCCAGCATTTT.

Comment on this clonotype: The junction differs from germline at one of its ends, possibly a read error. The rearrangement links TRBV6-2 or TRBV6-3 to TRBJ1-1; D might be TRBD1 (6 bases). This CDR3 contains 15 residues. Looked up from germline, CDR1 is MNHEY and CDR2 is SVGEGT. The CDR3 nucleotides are TGTGCCAGCAGTTACAGGCGGGGGCTGATCACTGAAGCTTTTTTT. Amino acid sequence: CASSYRRGLITEAFF.

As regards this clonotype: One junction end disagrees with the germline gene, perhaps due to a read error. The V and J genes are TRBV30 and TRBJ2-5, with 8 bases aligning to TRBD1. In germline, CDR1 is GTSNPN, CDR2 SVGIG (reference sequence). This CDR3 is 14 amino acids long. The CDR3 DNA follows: TGTGTCTGGAGCGACGGGACAGGTTGGGAGACCCAGTACTTC. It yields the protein CVWSDGTGWETQYF.

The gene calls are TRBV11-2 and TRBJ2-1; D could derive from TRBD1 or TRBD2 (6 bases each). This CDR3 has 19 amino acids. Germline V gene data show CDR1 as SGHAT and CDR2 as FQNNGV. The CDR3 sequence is CTSSLVSGVARGSYNEQFF. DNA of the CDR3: TGTACTAGCAGCTTAGTATCAGGGGTAGCGAGGGGCTCCTACAATGAGCAGTTCTTC.

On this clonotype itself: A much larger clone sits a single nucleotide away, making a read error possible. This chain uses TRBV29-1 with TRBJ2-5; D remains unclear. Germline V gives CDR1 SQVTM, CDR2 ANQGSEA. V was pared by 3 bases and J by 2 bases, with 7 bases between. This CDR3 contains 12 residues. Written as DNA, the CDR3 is TGCAGCGTTGACGTGACTCAAGAGACCCAGTACTTC. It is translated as CSVDVTQETQYF.

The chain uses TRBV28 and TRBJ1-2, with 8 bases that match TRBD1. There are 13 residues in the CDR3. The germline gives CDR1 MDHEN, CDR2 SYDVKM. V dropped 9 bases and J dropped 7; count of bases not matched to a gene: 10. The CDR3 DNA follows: TGTGCCAGTTCGACAGGGGAGCCCCCTGGCTACACCTTC. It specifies CASSTGEPPGYTF.

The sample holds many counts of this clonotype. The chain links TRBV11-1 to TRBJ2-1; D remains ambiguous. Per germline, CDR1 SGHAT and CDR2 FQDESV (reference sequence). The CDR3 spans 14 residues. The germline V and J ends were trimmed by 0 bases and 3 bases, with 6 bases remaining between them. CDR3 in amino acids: CASSLASDYNEQFF. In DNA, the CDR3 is TGTGCCAGCAGCTTAGCGAGCGACTACAATGAGCAGTTCTTC.

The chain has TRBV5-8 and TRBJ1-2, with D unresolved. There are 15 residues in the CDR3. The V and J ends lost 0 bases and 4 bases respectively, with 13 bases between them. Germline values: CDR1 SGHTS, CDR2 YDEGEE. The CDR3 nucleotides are TGTGCCAGCAGCTTGGACTGGAGGTGGGGCTATGGCTACACCTTC. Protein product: CASSLDWRWGYGYTF.

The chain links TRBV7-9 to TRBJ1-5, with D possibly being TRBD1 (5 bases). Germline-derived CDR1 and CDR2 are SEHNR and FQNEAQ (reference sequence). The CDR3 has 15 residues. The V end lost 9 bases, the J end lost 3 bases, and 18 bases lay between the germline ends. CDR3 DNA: TGTGCCAGTGGCCCCCCAGGGAGGGACAATCAGCCCCAGCATTTT. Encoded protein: CASGPPGRDNQPQHF.

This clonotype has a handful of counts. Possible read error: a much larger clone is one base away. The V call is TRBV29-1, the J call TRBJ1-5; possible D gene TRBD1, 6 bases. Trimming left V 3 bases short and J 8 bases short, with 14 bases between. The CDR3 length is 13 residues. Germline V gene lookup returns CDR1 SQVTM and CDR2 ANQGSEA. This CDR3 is CSVEDSRGEPQHF. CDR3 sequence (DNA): TGCAGCGTTGAGGACAGCCGTGGGGAGCCCCAGCATTTT.